This T cell receptor (beta chain) is drawn from a study of cytomegalovirus exposure and HLA in healthy donors. PCR was performed using 60 Vbeta and 13 Jbeta primers. Assay used: immunoSEQ multiplex PCR; TCRdb lists only in-frame clones, some missing. The data hold more than 150,000 clones, with 65% to 90% observed a single time. The CDR3 contains 13 residues. Germline CDR1 MNHEY, CDR2 SVGAGI. Trimming left V 2 bases short and J 8 bases short, with 10 bases between. This receptor was taken from a girl aged 2 to 10 in good health and CMV-seropositive. V gene TRBV6-5 combines with J gene TRBJ1-5; TRBD1 might be the D (5 bases). The sequencing sample was made of PBMCs. The CDR3: CASSYGGTEPQHF. For the CDR3, the DNA is TGTGCCAGCAGTTACGGAGGGACGGAGCCCCAGCATTTT.